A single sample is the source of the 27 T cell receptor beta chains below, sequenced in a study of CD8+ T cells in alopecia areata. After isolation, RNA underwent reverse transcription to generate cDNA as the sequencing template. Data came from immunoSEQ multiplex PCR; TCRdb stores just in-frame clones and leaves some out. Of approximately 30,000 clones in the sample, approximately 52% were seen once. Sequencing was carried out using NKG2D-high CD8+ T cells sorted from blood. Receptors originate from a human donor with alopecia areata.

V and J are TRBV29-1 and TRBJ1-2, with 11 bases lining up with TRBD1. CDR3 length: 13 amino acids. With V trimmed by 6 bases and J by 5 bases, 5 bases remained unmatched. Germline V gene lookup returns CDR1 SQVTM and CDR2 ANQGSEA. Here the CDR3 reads CSVPGQGVYGYTF. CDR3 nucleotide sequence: TGCAGCGTGCCGGGACAGGGGGTTTATGGCTACACCTTC.

The CDR3 DNA reads TGTGCCAGCAGTTATGGCGGGAGATTCACAGATACGCAGTATTTT. Encoded protein: CASSYGGRFTDTQYF. V gene TRBV27 combines with J gene TRBJ2-3, with 7 positions matching TRBD2. Looked up from germline, CDR1 is MNHEY and CDR2 is SMNVEV (reference sequence). CDR3 length: 15 amino acids. Trimming cost V 4 bases and J 2 bases; bases outside gene matches: 6.

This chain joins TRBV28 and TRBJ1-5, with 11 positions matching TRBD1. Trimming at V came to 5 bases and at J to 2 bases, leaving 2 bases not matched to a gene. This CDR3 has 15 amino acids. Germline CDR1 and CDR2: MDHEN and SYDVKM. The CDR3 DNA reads TGTGCCAGCAGTCGGGACAGGGGGGGCAATCAGCCCCAGCATTTT. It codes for CASSRDRGGNQPQHF.

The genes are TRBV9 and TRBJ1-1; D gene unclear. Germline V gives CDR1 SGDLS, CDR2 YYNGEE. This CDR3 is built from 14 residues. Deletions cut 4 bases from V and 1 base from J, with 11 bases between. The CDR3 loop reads CASSPIFGNTEAFF. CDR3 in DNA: TGTGCCAGCAGCCCTATCTTCGGGAACACTGAAGCTTTCTTT.

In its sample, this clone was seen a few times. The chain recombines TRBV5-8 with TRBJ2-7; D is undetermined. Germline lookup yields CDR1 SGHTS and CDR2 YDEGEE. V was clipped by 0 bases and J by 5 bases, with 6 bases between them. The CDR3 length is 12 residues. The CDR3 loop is CASSLGSHEQYF. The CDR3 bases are TGTGCCAGCAGCTTGGGTAGCCACGAGCAGTACTTC. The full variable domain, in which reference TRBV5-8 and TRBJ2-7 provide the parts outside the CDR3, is EAGVTQSPTHLIKTRGQQATLRCSPISGHTSVYWYQQALGLGLQFLLWYDEGEERNRGNFPPRFSGRQFPNYSSELNVNALELEDSALYLCASSLGSHEQYFGPGTRLTVT.

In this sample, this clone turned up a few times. CDR3 DNA: TGCGCCAGCAGTCAATCGCGACACAACACCGGGGAGCTGTTTTTT. Residues: CASSQSRHNTGELFF. The V and J genes are TRBV23-1 and TRBJ2-2; D not resolved. TRBV23-1 is given ORF status, its function remaining uncertain. With 0 bases removed from V and 2 bases from J, the gap between germline ends came to 7 bases. The CDR3 sequence is 15 residues long.

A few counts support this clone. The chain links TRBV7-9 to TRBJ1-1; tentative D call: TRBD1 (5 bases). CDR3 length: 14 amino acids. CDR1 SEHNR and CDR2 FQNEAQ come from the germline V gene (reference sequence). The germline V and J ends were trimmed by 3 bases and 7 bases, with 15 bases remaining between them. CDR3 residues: CASSLLGVQGEAFF. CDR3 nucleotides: TGTGCCAGCAGCTTGTTAGGGGTGCAGGGTGAAGCTTTCTTT.

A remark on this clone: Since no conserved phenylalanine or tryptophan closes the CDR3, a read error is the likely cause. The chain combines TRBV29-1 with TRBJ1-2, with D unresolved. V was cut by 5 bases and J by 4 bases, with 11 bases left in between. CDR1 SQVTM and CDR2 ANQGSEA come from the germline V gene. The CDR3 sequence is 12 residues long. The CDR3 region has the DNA TGCAGCGTTAAAGGGAGCTTCTATGGCTACACCCTC. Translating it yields CSVKGSFYGYTL.

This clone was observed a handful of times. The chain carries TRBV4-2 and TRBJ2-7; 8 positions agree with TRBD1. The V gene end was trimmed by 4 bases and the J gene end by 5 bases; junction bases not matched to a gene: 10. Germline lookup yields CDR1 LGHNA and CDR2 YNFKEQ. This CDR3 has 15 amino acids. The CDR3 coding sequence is TGTGCCAGCAGCCCTGGGACAGGCCCTGGTGACGAGCAGTACTTC. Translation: CASSPGTGPGDEQYF.

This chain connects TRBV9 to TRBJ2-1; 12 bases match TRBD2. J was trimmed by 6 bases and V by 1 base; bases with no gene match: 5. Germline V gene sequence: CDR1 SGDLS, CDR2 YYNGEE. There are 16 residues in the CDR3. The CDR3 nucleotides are TGTGCCAGCAGCGTACAGACTAGCGGGAGTAGCAATGAGCAGTTCTTC. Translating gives CASSVQTSGSSNEQFF.

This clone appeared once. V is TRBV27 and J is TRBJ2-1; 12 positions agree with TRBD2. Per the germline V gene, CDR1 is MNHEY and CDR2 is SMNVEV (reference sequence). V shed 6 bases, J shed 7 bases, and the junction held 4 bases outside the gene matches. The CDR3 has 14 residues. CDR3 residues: CASRTSGSHNEQFF. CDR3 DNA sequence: TGTGCCAGCAGGACTAGCGGGAGTCATAATGAGCAGTTCTTC.

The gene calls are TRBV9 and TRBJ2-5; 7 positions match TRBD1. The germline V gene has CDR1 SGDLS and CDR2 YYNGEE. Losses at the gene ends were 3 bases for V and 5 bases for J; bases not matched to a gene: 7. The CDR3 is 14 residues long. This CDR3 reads CASSATGVGETQYF. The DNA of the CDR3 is TGTGCCAGCAGCGCTACAGGGGTGGGGGAGACCCAGTACTTC.

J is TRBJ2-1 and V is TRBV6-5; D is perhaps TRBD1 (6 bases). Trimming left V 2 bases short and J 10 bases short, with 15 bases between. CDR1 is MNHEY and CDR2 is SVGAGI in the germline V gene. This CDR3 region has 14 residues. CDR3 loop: CASSYAYPGEEQFF. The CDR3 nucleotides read TGTGCCAGCAGTTACGCATATCCAGGGGAGGAGCAGTTCTTC.

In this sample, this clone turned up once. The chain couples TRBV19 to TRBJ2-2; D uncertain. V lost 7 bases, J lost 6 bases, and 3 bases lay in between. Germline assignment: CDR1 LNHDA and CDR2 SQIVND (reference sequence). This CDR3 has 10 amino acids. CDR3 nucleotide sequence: TGTGCCAGTAAGGCCGGGGAGCTGTTTTTT. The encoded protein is CASKAGELFF.

In DNA, the CDR3 is TGTGCCAGCAGTCCCCGAAATCAGCCCCAGCATTTT. Translated: CASSPRNQPQHF. The chain employs TRBV27 and TRBJ1-5, with D hard to call. Germline V lookup: CDR1 MNHEY, CDR2 SMNVEV (reference sequence). The germline V and J ends were trimmed by 5 bases and 4 bases, with 6 bases remaining between them. The CDR3 covers 12 residues.

Here the CDR3 reads CASNGNNQPQHF. CDR3 DNA sequence: TGTGCCAGCAACGGAAACAATCAGCCCCAGCATTTT. This chain uses TRBV2 with TRBJ1-5; no reliable D call. The CDR3 spans 12 residues. Germline CDR1 is SNHLY and CDR2 is FYNNEI. With 7 bases removed from V and 3 bases from J, the gap between germline ends came to 7 bases.

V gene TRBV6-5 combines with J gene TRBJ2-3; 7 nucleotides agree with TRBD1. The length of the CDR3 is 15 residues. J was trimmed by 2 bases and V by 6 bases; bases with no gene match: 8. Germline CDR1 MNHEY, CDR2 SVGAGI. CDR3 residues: CASSGNRGLTDTQYF. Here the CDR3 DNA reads TGTGCCAGCAGCGGAAACAGGGGCCTCACAGATACGCAGTATTTT.

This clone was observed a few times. CDR3 bases: TGTGCCAGCAGTCCCAGGGGGCCACCGTACTCCTACGAGCAGTACTTC. Translation: CASSPRGPPYSYEQYF. This chain links TRBV28 with TRBJ2-7, with 8 bases matching TRBD1. V lost 5 bases and J lost 0; bases outside the gene matches: 9. Germline V gives CDR1 MDHEN, CDR2 SYDVKM. This CDR3 region has 16 residues. The full variable domain, in which reference TRBV28 and TRBJ2-7 provide the parts outside the CDR3, is DVKVTQSSRYLVKRTGEKVFLECVQDMDHENMFWYRQDPGLGLRLIYFSYDVKMKEKGDIPEGYSVSREKKERFSLILESASTNQTSMYLCASSPRGPPYSYEQYFGPGTRLTVT.

The DNA of the CDR3 is TGTGCCAGCAGCTTAGGGACAGGGGGCAACACAGATACGCAGTATTTT. Translated: CASSLGTGGNTDTQYF. The chain links TRBV7-9 to TRBJ2-3; 11 bases align to TRBD1. Looked up from germline, CDR1 is SEHNR and CDR2 is FQNEAQ (reference sequence). CDR3 size: 16 residues. With 1 base clipped from V and 2 bases from J, the junction kept 2 bases outside the gene matches.

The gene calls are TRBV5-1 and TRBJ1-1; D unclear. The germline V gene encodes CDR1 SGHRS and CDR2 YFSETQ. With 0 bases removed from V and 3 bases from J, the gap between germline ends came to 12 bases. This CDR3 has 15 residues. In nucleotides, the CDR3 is TGCGCCAGCAGCTTGGTGCGACTCGGGGACACTGAAGCTTTCTTT. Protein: CASSLVRLGDTEAFF.

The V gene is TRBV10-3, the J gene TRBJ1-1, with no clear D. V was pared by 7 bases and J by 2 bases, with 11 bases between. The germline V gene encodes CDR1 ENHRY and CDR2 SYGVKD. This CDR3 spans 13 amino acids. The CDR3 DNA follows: TGTGCCATCAATAGACCCGGTAACACTGAAGCTTTCTTT. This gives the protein CAINRPGNTEAFF.

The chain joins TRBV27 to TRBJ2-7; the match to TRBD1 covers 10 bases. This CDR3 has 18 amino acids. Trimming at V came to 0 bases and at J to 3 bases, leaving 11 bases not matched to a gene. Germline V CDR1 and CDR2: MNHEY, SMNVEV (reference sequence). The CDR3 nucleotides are TGTGCCAGCAGTTTATCAAGTCTGGGACAGGGGTCCTTCTACGAGCAGTACTTC. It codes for CASSLSSLGQGSFYEQYF.

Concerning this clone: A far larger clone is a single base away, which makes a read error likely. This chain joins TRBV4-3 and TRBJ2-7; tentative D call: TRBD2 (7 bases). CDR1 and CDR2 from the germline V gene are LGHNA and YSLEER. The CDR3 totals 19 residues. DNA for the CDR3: TGCACCAGCAGCCAAGGGTGGTTCGAAGGGGGGGGGCCCTCCTACGAGCAGTACTTC. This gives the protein CTSSQGWFEGGGPSYEQYF.

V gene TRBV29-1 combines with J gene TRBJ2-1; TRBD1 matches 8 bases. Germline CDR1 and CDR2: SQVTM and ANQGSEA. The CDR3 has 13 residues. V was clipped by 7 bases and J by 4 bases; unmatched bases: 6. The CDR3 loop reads CSGIQGVYNEQFF. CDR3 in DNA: TGCAGCGGGATACAGGGGGTGTACAATGAGCAGTTCTTC.

CDR3 sequence reads: CASSSMTTTGELFF. CDR3 nucleotides: TGTGCCAGCAGCTCGATGACAACCACCGGGGAGCTGTTTTTT. V gene TRBV7-9 combines with J gene TRBJ2-2, with D hard to call. CDR1 is SEHNR, CDR2 FQNEAQ, per germline (reference sequence). Trimming pared 4 bases from V and 4 bases from J, leaving 10 bases between. The CDR3 runs 14 residues.

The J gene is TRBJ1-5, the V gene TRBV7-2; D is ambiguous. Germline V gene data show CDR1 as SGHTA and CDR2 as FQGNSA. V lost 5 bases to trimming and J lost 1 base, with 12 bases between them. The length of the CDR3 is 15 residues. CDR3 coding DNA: TGTGCCAGCAGCATTACAATAGGAAGCAATCAGCCCCAGCATTTT. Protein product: CASSITIGSNQPQHF. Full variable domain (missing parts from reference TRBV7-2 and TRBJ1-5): GAGVSQSPSNKVTEKGKDVELRCDPISGHTALYWYRQSLGQGLEFLIYFQGNSAPDKSGLPSDRFSAERTGGSVSTLTIQRTQQEDSAVYLCASSITIGSNQPQHFGDGTRLSIL.

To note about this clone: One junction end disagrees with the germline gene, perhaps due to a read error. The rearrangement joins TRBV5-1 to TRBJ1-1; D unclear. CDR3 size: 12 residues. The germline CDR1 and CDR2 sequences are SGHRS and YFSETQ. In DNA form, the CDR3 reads TGTGCCAGCAGCTTGGCGTACACTGAAGCTTTCTTT. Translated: CASSLAYTEAFF.